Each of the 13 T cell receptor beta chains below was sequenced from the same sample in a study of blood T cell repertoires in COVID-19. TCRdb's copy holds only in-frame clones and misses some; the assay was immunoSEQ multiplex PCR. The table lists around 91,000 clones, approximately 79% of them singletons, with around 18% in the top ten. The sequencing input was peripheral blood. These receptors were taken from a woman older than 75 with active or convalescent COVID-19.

As DNA, the CDR3 is TGTGCCAGCAGACTAGCGGGAGCCAAAAACATTCAGTACTTC. This codes for CASRLAGAKNIQYF. V usage is TRBV6-5 and J usage is TRBJ2-4; 9 bases fit TRBD2. V lost 6 bases to trimming and J lost 0 bases; unmatched junction nucleotides: 0. The germline V gene has CDR1 MNHEY and CDR2 SVGAGI. The CDR3 runs 14 residues.

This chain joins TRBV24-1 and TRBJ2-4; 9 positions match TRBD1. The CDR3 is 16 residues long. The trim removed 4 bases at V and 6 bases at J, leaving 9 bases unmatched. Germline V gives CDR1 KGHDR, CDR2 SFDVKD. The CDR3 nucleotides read TGTGCCACCAGTGAAGCTACAGGGGGCGCGGGAAACATTCAGTACTTC. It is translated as CATSEATGGAGNIQYF.

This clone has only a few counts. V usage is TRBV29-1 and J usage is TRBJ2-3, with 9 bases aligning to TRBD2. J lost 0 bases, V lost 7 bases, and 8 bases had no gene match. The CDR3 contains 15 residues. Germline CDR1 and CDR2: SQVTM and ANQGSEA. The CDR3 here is CSAWALAGSTDTQYF. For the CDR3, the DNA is TGCAGCGCCTGGGCGCTAGCGGGAAGCACAGATACGCAGTATTTT.

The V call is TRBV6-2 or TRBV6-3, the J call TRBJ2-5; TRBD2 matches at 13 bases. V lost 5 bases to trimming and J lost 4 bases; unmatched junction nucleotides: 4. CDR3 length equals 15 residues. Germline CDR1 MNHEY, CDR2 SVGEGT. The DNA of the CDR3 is TGTGCCAGCAGTCGACTAGCGGGAGGTAGAGAGACCCAGTACTTC. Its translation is CASSRLAGGRETQYF.

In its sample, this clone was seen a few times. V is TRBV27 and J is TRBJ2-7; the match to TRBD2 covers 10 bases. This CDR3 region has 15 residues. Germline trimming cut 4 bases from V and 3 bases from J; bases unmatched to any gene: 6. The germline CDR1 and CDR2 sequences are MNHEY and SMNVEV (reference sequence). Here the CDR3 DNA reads TGTGCCAGCAGTTCCATACTAGCGGGGAACTACGAGCAGTACTTC. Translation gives CASSSILAGNYEQYF.

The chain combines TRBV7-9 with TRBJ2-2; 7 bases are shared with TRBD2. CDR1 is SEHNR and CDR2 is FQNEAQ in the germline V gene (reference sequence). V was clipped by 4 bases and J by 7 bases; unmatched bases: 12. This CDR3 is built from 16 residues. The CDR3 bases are TGTGCCAGCAGCTCCCGCCCCCCCGGGAGGAGCGGGGAGCTGTTTTTT. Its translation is CASSSRPPGRSGELFF.

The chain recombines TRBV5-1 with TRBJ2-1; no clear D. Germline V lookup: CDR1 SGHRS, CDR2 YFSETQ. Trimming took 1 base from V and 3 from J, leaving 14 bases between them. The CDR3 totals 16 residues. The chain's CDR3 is CASSLKTGGNYNEQFF. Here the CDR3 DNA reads TGCGCCAGCAGCTTGAAGACGGGTGGTAACTACAATGAGCAGTTCTTC. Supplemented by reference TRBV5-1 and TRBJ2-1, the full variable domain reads KAGVTQTPRYLIKTRGQQVTLSCSPISGHRSVSWYQQTPGQGLQFLFEYFSETQRNKGNFPGRFSGRQFSNSRSEMNVSTLELGDSALYLCASSLKTGGNYNEQFFGPGTRLTVL.

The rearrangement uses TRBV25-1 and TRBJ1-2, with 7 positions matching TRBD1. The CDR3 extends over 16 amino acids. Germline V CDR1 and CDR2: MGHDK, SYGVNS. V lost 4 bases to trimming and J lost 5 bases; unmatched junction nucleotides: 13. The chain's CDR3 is CASSGPTGAKWYGYTF. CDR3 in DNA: TGTGCCAGCAGTGGCCCCACAGGGGCGAAGTGGTATGGCTACACCTTC.

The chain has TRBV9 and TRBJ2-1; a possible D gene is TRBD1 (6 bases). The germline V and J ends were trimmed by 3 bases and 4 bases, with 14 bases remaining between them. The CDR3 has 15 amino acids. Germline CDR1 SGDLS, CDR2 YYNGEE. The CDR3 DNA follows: TGTGCCAGCAGCGCGACTTCAGGGGATTACAATGAGCAGTTCTTC. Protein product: CASSATSGDYNEQFF. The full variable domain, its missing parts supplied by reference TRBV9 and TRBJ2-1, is DSGVTQTPKHLITATGQRVTLRCSPRSGDLSVYWYQQSLDQGLQFLIQYYNGEERAKGNILERFSAQQFPDLHSELNLSSLELGDSALYFCASSATSGDYNEQFFGPGTRLTVL.

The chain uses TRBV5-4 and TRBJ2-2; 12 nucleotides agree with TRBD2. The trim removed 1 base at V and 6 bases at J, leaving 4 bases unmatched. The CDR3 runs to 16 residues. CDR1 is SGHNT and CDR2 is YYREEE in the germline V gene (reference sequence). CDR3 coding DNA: TGTGCCAGCAGCTTGACTAGCGGGAGGACCGCCGGGGAGCTGTTTTTT. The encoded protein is CASSLTSGRTAGELFF.

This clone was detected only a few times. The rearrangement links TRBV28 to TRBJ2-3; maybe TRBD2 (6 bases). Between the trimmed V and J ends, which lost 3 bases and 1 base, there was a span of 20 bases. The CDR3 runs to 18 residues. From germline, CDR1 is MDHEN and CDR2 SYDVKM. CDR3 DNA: TGTGCCAGCAGTTTTCCCTCTAGCGCCGAGGTAGGCACAGATACGCAGTATTTT. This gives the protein CASSFPSSAEVGTDTQYF.

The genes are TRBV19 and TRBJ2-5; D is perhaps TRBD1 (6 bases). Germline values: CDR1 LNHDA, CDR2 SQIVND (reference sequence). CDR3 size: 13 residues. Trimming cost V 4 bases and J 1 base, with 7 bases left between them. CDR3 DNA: TGTGCCAGTAGTAACAGGGCCCAAGAGACCCAGTACTTC. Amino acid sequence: CASSNRAQETQYF.

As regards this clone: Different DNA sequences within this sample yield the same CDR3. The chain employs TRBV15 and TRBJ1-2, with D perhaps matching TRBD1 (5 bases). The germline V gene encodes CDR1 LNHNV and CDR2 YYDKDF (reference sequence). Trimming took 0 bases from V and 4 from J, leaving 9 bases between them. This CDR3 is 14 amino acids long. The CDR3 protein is CATSRDGAGYGYTF. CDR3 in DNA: TGTGCCACCAGCAGAGATGGGGCTGGCTATGGCTACACCTTC. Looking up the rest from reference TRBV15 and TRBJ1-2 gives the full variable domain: DAMVIQNPRYQVTQFGKPVTLSCSQTLNHNVMYWYQQKSSQAPKLLFHYYDKDFNNEADTPDNFQSRRPNTSFCFLDIRSPGLGDTAMYLCATSRDGAGYGYTFGSGTRLTVV.